This T cell receptor beta chain is drawn from a study of cytomegalovirus exposure and HLA in healthy donors. Findings and caveats of the study: It was about 150 TCR beta chains that were listed as cytomegalovirus-associated. It was found in a later analysis that first-cohort TCR clusters tended to co-occur in the 90 to 150 validation repertoires. Rarity marked most TCR sequences, yet some public TCRs occurred in many donors.

Concerning this clone: What it binds is unknown.

TCRdb's copy holds only in-frame clones and misses some; the assay was immunoSEQ multiplex PCR. The sample shows 200,000 to 250,000 clones, around 80% of them seen only once. CDR1 MGHRA and CDR2 YSYEKL come from the germline V gene. V dropped 4 bases and J dropped 8 bases, with 9 bases sitting between them. The CDR3 sequence is 12 residues long. This receptor was obtained from a woman aged 30 to 39 in good health and CMV-seropositive. The V call is TRBV4-1, the J call TRBJ2-1; perhaps TRBD1 as D (6 bases). The sample taken for sequencing was PBMCs. DNA for the CDR3: TGCGCCAGCAGCCCACAGGGTGATGAGCAGTTCTTC. It is translated as CASSPQGDEQFF.